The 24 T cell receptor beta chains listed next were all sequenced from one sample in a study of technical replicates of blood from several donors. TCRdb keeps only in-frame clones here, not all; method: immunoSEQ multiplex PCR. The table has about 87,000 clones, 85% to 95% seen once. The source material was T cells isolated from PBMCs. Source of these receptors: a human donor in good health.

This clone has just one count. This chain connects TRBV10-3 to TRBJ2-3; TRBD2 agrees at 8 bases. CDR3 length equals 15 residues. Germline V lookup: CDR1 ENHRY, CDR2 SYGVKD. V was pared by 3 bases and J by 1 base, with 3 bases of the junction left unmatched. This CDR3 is CAISDHGRGTDTQYF. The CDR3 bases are TGTGCCATCAGTGACCACGGGAGGGGCACAGATACGCAGTATTTT.

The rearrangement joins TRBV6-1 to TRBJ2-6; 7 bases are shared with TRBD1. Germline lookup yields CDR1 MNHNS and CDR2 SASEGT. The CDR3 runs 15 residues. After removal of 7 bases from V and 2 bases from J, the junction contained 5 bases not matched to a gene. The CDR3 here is CASIWTGTGANVLTF. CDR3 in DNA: TGTGCCAGCATCTGGACAGGAACTGGGGCCAACGTCCTGACTTTC.

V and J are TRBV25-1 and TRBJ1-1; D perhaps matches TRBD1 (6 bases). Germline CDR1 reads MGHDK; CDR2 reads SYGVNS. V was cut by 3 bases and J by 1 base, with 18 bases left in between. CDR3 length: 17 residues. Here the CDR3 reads CASSDKTGHNRNTEAFF. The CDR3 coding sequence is TGTGCCAGCAGTGATAAGACGGGACACAATCGGAACACTGAAGCTTTCTTT.

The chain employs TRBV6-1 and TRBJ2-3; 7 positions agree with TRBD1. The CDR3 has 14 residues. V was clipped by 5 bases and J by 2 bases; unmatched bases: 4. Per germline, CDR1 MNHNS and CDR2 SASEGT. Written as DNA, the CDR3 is TGTGCCAGCAGTCAGACAGGGTTCACAGATACGCAGTATTTT. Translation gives CASSQTGFTDTQYF.

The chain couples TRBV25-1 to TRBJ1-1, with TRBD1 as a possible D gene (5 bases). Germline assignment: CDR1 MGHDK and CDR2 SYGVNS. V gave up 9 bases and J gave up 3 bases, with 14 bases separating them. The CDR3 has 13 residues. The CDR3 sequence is CASSTEGYTEAFF. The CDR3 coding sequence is TGTGCCAGTTCGACGGAGGGGTACACTGAAGCTTTCTTT.

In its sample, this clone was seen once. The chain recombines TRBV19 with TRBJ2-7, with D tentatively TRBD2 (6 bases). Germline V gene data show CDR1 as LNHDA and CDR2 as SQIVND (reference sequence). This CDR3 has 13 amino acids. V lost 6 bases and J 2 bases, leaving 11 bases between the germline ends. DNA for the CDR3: TGTGCCAGTAGCCCGGGACTTACCTACGAGCAGTACTTC. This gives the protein CASSPGLTYEQYF.

CDR3 amino acids: CASSLRENTGELFF. In DNA, the CDR3 is TGTGCCAGCAGCTTACGGGAAAACACCGGGGAGCTGTTTTTT. The V call is TRBV7-3, the J call TRBJ2-2; D is possibly TRBD2 (5 bases). V was trimmed by 2 bases and J by 2 bases, leaving 6 bases between them. This CDR3 has 14 amino acids. The germline CDR1 and CDR2 sequences are SGHTA and FQGTGA. Full variable domain (missing parts from reference TRBV7-3 and TRBJ2-2): GAGVSQTPSNKVTEKGKYVELRCDPISGHTALYWYRQSLGQGPEFLIYFQGTGAADDSGLPNDRFFAVRPEGSVSTLKIQRTERGDSAVYLCASSLRENTGELFFGEGSRLTVL.

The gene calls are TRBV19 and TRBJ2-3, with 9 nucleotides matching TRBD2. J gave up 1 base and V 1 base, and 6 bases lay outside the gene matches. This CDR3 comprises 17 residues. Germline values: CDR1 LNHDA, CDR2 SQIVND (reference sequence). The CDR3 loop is CASSIVFASGGTDTQYF. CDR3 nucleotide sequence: TGTGCCAGTAGTATAGTTTTCGCTAGCGGGGGCACAGATACGCAGTATTTT.

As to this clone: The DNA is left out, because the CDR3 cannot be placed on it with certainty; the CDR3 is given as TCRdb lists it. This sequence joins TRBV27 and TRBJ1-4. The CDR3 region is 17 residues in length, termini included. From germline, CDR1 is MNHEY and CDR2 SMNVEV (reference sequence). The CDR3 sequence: CASSSSEDQATNEKLFF.

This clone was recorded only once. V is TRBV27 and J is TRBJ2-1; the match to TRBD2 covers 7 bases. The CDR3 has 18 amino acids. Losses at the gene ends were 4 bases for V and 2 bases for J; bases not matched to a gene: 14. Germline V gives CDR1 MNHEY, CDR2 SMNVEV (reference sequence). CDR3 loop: CASSSLISGGSPYNEQFF. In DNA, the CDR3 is TGTGCCAGCAGTTCATTAATCAGTGGCGGGAGTCCCTACAATGAGCAGTTCTTC.

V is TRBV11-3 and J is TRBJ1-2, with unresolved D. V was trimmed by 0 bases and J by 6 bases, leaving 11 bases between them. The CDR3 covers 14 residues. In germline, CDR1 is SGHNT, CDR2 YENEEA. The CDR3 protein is CASSLDTTIHGYTF. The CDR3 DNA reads TGTGCCAGCAGCTTAGATACGACAATCCATGGCTACACCTTC.

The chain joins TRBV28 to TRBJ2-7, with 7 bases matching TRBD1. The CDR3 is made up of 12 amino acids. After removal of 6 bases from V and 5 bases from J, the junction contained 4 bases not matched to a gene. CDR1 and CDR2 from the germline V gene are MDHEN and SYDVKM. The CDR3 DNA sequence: TGTGCCAGCAGCTACGGGACAGACGAGCAGTACTTC. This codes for CASSYGTDEQYF.

CDR3 coding DNA: TGTGCCAGCAGCGTAGGGGGACTGCTCGGGACCCAGTACTTC. As protein: CASSVGGLLGTQYF. This chain uses TRBV9 with TRBJ2-5, with TRBD2 as a possible D gene (6 bases). CDR3 length equals 14 residues. The V end lost 0 bases, the J end lost 7 bases, and 13 bases lay between the germline ends. CDR1 and CDR2 from the germline V gene are SGDLS and YYNGEE.

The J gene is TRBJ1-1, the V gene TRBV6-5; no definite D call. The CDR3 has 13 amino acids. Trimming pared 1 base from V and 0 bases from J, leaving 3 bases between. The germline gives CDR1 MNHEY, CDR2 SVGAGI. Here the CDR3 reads CASSYLVNTEAFF. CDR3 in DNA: TGTGCCAGCAGTTACTTAGTGAACACTGAAGCTTTCTTT.

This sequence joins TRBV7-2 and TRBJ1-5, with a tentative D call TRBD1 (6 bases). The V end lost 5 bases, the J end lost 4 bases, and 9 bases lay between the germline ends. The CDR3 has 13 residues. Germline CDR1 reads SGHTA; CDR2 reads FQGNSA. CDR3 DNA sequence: TGTGCCAGCAGCCAAACAGGGAATCAGCCCCAGCATTTT. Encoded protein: CASSQTGNQPQHF.

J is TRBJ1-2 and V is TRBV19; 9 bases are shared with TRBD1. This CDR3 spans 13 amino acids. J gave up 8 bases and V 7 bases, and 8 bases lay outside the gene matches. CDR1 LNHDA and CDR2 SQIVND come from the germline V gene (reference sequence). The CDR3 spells CASTTTGGQGYTF. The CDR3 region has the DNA TGTGCCAGTACCACTACAGGGGGCCAGGGCTACACCTTC.

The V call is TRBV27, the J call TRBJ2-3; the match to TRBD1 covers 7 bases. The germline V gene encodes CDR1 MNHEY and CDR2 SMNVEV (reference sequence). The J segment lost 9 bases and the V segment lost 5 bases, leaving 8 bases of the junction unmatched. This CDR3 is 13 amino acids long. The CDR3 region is CASSLWTGETQYF. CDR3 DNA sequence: TGTGCCAGCAGTCTCTGGACAGGCGAGACGCAGTATTTT.

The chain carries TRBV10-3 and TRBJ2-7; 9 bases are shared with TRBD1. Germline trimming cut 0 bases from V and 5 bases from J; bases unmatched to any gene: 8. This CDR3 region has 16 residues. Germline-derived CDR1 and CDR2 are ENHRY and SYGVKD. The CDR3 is CAISESLRDRVNEQYF. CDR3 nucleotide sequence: TGTGCCATCAGTGAGTCGCTCCGGGACAGGGTCAACGAGCAGTACTTC.

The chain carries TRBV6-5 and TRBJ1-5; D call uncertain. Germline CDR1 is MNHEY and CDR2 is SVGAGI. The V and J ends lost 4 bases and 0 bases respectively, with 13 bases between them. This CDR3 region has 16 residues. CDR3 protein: CASSFSTGYSNQPQHF. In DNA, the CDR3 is TGTGCCAGCAGTTTTTCGACGGGATATAGCAATCAGCCCCAGCATTTT.

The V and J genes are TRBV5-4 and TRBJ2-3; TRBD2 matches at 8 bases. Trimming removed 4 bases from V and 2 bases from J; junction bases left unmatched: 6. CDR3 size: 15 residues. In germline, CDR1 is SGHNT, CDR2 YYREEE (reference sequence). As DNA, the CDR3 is TGTGCCAGCAGCGCAATAGCGGGATTCACAGATACGCAGTATTTT. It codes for CASSAIAGFTDTQYF.

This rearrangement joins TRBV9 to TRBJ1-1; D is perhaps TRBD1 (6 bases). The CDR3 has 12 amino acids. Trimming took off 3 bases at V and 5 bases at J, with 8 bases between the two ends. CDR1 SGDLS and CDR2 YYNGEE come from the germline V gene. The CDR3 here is CASSATGTEAFF. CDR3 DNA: TGTGCCAGCAGCGCTACAGGGACTGAAGCTTTCTTT.

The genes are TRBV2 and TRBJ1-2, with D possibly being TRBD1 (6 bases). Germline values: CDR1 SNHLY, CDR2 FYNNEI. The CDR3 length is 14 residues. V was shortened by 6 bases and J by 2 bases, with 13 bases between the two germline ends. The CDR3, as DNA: TGTGCCAGCAGAAGCCGAACAGGGAACTATGGCTACACCTTC. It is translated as CASRSRTGNYGYTF.

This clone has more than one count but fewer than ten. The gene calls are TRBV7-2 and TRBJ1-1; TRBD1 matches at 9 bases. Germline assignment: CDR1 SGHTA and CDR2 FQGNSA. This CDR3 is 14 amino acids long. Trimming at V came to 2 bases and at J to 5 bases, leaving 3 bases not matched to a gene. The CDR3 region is CASSLRDRVTEAFF. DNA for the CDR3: TGTGCCAGCAGCTTACGGGACAGGGTAACTGAAGCTTTCTTT.

Here the CDR3 DNA reads TGTGCCAGCAGTTACGCAGGGTCCCCCACTGAAGCTTTCTTT. Encoded protein: CASSYAGSPTEAFF. V is TRBV6-5 and J is TRBJ1-1; a weak D match, TRBD1 (5 bases). The V gene's germline CDR1 is MNHEY and CDR2 SVGAGI. Trimming took 2 bases from V and 4 from J, leaving 11 bases between them. The CDR3 consists of 14 residues.